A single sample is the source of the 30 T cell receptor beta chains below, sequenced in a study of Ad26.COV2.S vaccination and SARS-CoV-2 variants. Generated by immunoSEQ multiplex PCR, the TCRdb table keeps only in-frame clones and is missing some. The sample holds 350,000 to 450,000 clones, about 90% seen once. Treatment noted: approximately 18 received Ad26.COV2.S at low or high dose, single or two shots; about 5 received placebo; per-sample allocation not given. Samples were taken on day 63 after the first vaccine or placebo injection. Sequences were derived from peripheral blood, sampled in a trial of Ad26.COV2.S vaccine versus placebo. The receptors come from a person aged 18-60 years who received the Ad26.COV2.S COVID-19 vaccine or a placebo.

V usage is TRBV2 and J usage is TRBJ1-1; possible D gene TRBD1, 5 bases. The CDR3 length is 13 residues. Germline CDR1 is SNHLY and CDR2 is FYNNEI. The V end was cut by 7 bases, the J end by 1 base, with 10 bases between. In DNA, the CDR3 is TGTGCCAGCAAGTACAGGTCGAACACTGAAGCTTTCTTT. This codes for CASKYRSNTEAFF.

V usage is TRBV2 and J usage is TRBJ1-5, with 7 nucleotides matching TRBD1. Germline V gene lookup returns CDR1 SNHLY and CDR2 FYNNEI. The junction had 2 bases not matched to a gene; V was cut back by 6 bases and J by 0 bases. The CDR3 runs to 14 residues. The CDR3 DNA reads TGTGCCAGCAGCGGACAGGTTAGCAATCAGCCCCAGCATTTT. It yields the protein CASSGQVSNQPQHF.

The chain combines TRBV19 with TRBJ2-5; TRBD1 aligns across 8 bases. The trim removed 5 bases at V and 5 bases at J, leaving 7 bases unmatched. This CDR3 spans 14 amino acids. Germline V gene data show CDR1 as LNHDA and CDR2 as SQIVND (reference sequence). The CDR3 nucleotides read TGTGCCAGTAGTCGGACAGGGATGGTCGAGACCCAGTACTTC. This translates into CASSRTGMVETQYF. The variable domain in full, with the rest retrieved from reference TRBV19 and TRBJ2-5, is DGGITQSPKYLFRKEGQNVTLSCEQNLNHDAMYWYRQDPGQGLRLIYYSQIVNDFQKGDIAEGYSVSREKKESFPLTVTSAQKNPTAFYLCASSRTGMVETQYFGPGTRLLVL.

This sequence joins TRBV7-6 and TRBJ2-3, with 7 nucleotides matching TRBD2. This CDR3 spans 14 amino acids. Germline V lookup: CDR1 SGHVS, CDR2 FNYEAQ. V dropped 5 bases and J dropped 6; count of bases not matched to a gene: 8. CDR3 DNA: TGTGCCAGCAGCCCTTGGCGGGGGTCGGATACGCAGTATTTT. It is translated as CASSPWRGSDTQYF.

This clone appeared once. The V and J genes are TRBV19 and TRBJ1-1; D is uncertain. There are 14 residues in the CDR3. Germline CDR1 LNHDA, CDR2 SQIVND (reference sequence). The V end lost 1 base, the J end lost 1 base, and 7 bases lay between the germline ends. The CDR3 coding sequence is TGTGCCAGTAGTATAGCGGCAAAGAACACTGAAGCTTTCTTT. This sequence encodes CASSIAAKNTEAFF.

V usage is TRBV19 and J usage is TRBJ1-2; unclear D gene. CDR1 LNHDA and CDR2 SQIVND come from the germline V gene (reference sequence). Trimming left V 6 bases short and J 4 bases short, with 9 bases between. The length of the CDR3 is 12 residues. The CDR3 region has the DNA TGTGCCAGTAGCCGGACGGGCTATGGCTACACCTTC. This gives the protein CASSRTGYGYTF.

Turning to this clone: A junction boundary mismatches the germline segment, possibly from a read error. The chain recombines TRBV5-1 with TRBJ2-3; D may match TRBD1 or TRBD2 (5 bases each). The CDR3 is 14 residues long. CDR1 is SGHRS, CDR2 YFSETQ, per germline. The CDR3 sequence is CASSYGDRTDTQYF. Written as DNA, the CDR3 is TGCGCCAGCAGCTATGGGGACCGCACGGATACGCAGTATTTT.

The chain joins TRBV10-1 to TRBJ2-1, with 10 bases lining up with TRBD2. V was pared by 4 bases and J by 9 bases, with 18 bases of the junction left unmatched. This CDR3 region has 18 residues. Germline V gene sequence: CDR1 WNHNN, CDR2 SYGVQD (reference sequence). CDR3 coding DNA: TGCGCCAGCAGTGGTACAGGGTTAGCGGGGGGCCGGGGGAGTGAGCAGTTCTTC. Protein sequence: CASSGTGLAGGRGSEQFF.

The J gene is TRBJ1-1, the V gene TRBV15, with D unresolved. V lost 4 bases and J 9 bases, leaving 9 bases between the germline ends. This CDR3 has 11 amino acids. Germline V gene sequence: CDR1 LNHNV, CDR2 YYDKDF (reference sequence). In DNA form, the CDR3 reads TGTGCCACCAGCATGCGGGAGAAAGCTTTCTTT. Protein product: CATSMREKAFF.

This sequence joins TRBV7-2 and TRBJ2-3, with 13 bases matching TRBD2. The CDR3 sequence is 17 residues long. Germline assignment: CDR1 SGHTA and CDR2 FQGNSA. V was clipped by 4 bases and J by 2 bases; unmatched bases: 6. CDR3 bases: TGTGCCAGCAGCTATACTAGCGGGGGGGCCTACACAGATACGCAGTATTTT. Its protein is CASSYTSGGAYTDTQYF.

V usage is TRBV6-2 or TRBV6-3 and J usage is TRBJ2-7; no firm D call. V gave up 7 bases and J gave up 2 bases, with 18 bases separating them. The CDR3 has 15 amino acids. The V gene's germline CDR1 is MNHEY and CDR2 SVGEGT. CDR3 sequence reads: CASIPSGLTPYEQYF. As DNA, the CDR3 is TGTGCCAGCATCCCTTCCGGGCTGACTCCCTACGAGCAGTACTTC.

The CDR3 here is CASFDGELFF. The CDR3 region has the DNA TGTGCCAGTTTCGACGGGGAGCTGTTTTTT. The V gene is TRBV19, the J gene TRBJ2-2, with D unresolved. Per germline, CDR1 LNHDA and CDR2 SQIVND (reference sequence). The CDR3 loop spans 10 amino acids. V was cut by 8 bases and J by 7 bases, with 5 bases left in between.

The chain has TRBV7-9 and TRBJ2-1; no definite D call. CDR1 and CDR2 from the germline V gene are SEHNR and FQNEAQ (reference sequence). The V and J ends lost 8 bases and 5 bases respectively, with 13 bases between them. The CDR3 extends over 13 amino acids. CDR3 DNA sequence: TGTGCCAGCCTCGCTAGTATTGACAATGAGCAGTTCTTC. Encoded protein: CASLASIDNEQFF.

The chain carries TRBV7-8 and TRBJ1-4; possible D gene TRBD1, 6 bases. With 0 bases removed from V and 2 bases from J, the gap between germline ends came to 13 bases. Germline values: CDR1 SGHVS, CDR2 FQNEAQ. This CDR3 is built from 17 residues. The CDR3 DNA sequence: TGTGCCAGCAGCTTAGCTTTGTCGGGGGCGACTAATGAAAAACTGTTTTTT. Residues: CASSLALSGATNEKLFF.

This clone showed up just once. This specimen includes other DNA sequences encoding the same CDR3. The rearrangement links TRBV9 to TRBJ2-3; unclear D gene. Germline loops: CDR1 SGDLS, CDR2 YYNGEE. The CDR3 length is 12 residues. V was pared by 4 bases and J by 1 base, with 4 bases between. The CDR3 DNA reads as TGTGCCAGCAGCCGGGGCACAGATACGCAGTATTTT. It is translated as CASSRGTDTQYF.

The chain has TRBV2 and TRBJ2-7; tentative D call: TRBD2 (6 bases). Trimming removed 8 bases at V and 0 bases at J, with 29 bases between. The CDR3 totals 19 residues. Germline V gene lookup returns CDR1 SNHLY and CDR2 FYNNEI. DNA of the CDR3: TGTGCCAGCGAAAGAGTGGGGGACTCGGGACCTCAGAGCTCCTACGAGCAGTACTTC. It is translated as CASERVGDSGPQSSYEQYF.

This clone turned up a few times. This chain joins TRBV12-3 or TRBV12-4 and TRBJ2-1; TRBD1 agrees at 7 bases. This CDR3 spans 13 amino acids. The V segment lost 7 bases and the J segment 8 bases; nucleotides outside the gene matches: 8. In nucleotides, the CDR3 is TGTGCCAGCACCCAGACAGGGAGAGATGAGCAGTTCTTC. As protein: CASTQTGRDEQFF.

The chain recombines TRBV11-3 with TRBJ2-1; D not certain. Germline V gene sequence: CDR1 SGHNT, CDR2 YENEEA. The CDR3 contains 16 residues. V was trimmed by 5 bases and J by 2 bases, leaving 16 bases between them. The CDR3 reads CASSKTGQAPYNEQFF. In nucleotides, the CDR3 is TGTGCCAGCAGCAAAACGGGTCAGGCACCCTACAATGAGCAGTTCTTC.

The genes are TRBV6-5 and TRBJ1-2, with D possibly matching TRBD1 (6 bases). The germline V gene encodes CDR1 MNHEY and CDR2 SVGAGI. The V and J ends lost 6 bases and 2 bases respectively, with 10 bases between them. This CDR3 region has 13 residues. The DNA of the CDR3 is TGTGCCAGCAGAACACAGGGAAACTATGGCTACACCTTC. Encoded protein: CASRTQGNYGYTF.

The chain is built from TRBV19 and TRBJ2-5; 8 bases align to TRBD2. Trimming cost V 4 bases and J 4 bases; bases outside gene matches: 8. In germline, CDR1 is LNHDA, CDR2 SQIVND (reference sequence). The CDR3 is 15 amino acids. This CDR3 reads CASSTLGGGGETQYF. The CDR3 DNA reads TGTGCCAGTAGTACCCTCGGGGGGGGCGGAGAGACCCAGTACTTC.

CDR3 DNA sequence: TGTGCCAGCAGCTTTCGCAGGGACTACGAGCAGTACTTC. Its translation is CASSFRRDYEQYF. This chain links TRBV11-2 with TRBJ2-7; tentative D call: TRBD1 (5 bases). The ends were cut back, 3 bases at V and 3 bases at J, with 9 bases in the middle. The CDR3 is made up of 13 amino acids. Germline-derived CDR1 and CDR2 are SGHAT and FQNNGV.

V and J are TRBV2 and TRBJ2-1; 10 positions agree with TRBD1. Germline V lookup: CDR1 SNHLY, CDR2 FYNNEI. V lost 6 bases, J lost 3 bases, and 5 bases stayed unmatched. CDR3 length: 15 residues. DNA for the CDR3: TGTGCCAGCAGGGACGGACAGGGGGACTACAATGAGCAGTTCTTC. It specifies CASRDGQGDYNEQFF.

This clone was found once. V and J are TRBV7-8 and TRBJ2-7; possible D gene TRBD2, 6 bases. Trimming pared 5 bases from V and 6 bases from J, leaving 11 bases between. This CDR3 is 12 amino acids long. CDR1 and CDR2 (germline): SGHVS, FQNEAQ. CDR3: CASSRVGGEQYF. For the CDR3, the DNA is TGTGCCAGCAGCCGAGTGGGGGGCGAGCAGTACTTC.

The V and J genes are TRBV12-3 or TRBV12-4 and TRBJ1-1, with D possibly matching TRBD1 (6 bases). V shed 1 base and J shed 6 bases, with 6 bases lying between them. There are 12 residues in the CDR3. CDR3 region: CASSLGQAEAFF. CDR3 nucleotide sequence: TGTGCCAGCAGTTTAGGACAGGCTGAAGCTTTCTTT.

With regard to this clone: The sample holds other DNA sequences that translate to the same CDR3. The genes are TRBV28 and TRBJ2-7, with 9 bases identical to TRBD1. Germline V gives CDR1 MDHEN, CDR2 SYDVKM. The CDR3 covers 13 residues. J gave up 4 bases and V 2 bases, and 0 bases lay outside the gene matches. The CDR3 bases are TGTGCCAGCAGTTTAGACAGGGGGTACGAGCAGTACTTC. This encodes CASSLDRGYEQYF.

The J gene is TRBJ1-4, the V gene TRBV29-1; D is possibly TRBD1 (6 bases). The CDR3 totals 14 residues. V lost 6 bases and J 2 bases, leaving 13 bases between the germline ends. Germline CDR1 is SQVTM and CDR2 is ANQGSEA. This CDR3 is CSVATGATNEKLFF. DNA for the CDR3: TGCAGCGTCGCGACAGGCGCTACTAATGAAAAACTGTTTTTT.

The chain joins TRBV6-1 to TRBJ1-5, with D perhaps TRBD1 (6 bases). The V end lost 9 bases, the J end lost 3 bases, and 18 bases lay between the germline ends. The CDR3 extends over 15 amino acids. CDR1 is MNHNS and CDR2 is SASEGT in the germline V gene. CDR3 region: CARPGSTGANQPQHF. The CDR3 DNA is TGTGCCAGGCCGGGGTCGACAGGCGCCAATCAGCCCCAGCATTTT.

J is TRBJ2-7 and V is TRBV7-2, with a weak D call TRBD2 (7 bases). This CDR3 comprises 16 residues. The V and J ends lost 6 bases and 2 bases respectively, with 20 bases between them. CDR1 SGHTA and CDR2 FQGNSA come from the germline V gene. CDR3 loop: CASRPPEAGHPYEQYF. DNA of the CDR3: TGTGCCAGCAGACCACCAGAAGCGGGACACCCCTACGAGCAGTACTTC.

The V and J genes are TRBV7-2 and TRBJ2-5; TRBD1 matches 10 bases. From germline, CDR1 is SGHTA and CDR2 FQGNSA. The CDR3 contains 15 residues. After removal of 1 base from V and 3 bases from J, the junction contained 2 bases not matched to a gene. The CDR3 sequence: CASSLGGTGEETQYF. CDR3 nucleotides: TGTGCCAGCAGCTTAGGCGGGACAGGGGAAGAGACCCAGTACTTC.

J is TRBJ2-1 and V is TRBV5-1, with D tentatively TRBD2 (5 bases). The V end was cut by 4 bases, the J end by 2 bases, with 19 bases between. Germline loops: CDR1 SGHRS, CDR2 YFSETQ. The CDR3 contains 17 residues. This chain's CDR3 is CASSPQVGVSTYNEQFF. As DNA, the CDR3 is TGCGCCAGCAGCCCTCAGGTCGGGGTTTCCACCTACAATGAGCAGTTCTTC.